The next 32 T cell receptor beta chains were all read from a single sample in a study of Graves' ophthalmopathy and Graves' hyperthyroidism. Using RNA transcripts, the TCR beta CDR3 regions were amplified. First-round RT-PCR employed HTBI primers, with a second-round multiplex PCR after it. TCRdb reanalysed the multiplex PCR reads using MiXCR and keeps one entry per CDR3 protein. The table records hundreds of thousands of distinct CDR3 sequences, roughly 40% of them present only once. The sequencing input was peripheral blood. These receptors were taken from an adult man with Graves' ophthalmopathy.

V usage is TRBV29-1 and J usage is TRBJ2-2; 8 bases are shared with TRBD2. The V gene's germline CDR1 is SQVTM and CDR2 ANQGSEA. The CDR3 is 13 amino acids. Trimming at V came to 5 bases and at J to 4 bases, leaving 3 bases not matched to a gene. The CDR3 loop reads CSVNGRGTGELFF. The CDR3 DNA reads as TGCAGCGTTAACGGGAGGGGCACCGGGGAGCTGTTTTTT.

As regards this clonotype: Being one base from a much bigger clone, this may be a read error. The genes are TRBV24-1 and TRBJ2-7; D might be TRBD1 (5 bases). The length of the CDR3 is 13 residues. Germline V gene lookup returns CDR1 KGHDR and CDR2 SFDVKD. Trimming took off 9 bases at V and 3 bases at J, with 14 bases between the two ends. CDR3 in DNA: TGTGCCACCGGCTTGACAGAGAACTACGAGCAGTACTTC. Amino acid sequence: CATGLTENYEQYF.

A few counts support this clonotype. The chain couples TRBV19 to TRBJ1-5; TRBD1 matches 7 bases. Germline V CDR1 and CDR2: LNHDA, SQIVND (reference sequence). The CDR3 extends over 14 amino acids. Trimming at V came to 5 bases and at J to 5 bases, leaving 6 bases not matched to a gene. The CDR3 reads CASSRQGFDQPQHF. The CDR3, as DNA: TGTGCCAGTAGTCGACAGGGTTTTGATCAGCCCCAGCATTTT. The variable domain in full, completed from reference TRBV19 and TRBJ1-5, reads DGGITQSPKYLFRKEGQNVTLSCEQNLNHDAMYWYRQDPGQGLRLIYYSQIVNDFQKGDIAEGYSVSREKKESFPLTVTSAQKNPTAFYLCASSRQGFDQPQHFGDGTRLSIL.

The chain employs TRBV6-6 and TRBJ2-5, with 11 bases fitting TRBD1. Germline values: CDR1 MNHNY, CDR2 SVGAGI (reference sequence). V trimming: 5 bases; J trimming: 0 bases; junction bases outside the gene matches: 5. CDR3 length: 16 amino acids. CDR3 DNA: TGTGCCAGCAGTGGGGGACAGGGGGGATACCAAGAGACCCAGTACTTC. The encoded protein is CASSGGQGGYQETQYF.

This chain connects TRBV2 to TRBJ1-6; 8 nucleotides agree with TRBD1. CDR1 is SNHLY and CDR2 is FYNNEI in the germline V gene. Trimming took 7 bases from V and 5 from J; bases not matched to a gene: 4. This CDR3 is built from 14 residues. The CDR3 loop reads CASMRQGNNSPLHF. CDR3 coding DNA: TGTGCCAGCATGCGACAGGGGAATAATTCACCCCTCCACTTT.

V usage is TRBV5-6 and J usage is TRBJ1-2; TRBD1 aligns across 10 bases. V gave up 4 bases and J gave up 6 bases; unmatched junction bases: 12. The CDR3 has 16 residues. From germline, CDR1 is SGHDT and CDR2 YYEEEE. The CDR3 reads CASSTYPGQGRDGYTF. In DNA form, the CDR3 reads TGTGCCAGCAGCACCTACCCGGGACAGGGGCGCGATGGCTACACCTTC.

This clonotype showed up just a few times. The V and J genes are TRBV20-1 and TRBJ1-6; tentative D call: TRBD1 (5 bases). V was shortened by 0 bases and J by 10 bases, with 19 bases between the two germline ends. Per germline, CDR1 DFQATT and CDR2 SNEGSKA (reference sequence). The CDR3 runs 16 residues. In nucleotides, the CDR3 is TGCAGTGCTAGAGAGCCCGCGGGGGGAAGACGGTCACCCCTCCACTTT. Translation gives CSAREPAGGRRSPLHF.

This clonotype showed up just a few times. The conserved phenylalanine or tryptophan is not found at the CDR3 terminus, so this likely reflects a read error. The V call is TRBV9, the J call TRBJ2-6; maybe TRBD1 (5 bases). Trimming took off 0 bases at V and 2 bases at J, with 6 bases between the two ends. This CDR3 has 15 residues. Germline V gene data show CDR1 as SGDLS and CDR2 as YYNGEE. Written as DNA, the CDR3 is TGTGCCAGCAGCGTAGTAGGGGCTGGGGCCAACGTCCTGACTTCC. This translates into CASSVVGAGANVLTS.

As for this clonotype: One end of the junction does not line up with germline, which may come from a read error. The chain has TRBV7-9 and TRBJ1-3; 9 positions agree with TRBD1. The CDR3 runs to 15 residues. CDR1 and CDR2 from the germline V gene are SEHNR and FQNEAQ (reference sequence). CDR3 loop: CASSVAGTGGNTIYF. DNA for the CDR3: TGTGCCAGCAGCGTAGCTGGGACAGGGGGAAACACCATATATTTT.

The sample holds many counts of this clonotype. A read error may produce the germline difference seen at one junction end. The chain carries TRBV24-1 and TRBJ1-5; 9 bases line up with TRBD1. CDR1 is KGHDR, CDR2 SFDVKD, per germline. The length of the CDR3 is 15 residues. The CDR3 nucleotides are TGTGCCAGCAGTCCCGGGACAGGGCTCAATCAGCCCCAGCATTTT. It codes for CASSPGTGLNQPQHF.

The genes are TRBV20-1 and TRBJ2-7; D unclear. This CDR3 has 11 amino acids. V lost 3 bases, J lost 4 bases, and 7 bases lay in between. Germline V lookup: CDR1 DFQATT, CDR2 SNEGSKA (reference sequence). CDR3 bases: TGCAGTGCTAGTGATATTTACGAGCAGTACTTC. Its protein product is CSASDIYEQYF.

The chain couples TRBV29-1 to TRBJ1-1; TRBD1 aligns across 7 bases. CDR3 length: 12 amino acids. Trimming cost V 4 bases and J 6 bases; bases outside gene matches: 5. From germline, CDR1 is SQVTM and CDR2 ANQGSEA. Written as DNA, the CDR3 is TGCAGCGTTGCTCAGGGGGGGGCTGAAGCTTTCTTT. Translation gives CSVAQGGAEAFF.

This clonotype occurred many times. This chain's CDR3 is CASRATGVLFYTF. The CDR3 DNA follows: TGTGCCAGCAGGGCGACAGGGGTTCTGTTCTACACCTTC. The chain recombines TRBV7-2 with TRBJ1-2, with 8 positions matching TRBD1. CDR1 and CDR2 from the germline V gene are SGHTA and FQGNSA. The CDR3 loop spans 13 amino acids. V shed 6 bases and J 10 bases; nucleotides not matched to a gene: 10.

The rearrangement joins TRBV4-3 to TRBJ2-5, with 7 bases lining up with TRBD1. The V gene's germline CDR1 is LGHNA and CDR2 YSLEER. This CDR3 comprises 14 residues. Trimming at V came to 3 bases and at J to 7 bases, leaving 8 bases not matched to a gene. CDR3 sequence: CASSQGTVEGTQYF. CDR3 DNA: TGCGCCAGCAGCCAGGGGACAGTGGAAGGGACCCAGTACTTC.

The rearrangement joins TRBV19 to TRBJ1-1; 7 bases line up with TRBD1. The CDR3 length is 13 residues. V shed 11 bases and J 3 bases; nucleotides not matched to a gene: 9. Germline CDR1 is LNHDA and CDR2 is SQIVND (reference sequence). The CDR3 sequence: CAWSVQGYTEAFF. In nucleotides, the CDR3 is TGTGCCTGGAGTGTACAGGGGTACACTGAAGCTTTCTTT.

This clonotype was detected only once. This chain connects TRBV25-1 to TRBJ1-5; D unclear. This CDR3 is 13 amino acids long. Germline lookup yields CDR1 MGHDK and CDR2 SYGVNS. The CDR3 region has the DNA TGTGCTAGAGCCGGGGTGAGCAATCAGCCCCAGCATTTT. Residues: CARAGVSNQPQHF.

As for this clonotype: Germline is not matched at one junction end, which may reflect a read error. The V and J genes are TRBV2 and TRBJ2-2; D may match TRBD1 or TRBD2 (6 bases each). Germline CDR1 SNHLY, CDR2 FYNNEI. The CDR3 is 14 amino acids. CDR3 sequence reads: CASTIAEGVGELVF. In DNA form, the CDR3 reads TGTGCCAGCACCATAGCGGAGGGGGTCGGGGAGCTGGTTTTT.

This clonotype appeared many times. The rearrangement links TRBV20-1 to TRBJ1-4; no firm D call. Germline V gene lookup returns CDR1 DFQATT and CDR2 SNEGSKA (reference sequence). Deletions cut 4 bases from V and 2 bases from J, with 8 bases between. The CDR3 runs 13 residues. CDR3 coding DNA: TGCAGTGCTACAGGAGAGACTAATGAAAAACTGTTTTTT. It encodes CSATGETNEKLFF.

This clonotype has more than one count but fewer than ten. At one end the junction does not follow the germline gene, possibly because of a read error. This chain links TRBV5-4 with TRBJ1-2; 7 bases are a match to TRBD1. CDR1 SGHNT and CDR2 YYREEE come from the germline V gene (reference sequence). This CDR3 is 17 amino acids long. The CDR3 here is CASSQEGQEVYSYGYTF. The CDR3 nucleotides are TGCGCCAGCAGCCAAGAAGGACAGGAGGTTTATAGCTATGGCTACACCTTC.

The CDR3 nucleotides are TGTGCCAGCAGCCGACAGGACCTGAACACCGGGGAGCTGTTTTTT. Residues: CASSRQDLNTGELFF. The chain couples TRBV14 to TRBJ2-2; tentatively, D is TRBD1 (6 bases). V was shortened by 4 bases and J by 1 base, with 10 bases between the two germline ends. There are 15 residues in the CDR3. Looked up from germline, CDR1 is SGHDN and CDR2 is FVKESK.

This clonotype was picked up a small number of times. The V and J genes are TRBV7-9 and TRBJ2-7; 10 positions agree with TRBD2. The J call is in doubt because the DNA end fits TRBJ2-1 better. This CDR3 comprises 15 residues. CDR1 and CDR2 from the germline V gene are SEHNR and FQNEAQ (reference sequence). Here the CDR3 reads CASSLGTSGNNEQFF. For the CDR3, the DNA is TGTGCCAGCAGCTTAGGGACTAGCGGAAACAATGAGCAGTTCTTC.

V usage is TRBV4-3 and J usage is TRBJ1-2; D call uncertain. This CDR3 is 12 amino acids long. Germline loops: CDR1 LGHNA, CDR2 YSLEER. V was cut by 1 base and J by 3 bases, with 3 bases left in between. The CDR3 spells CASSQGHYGYTF. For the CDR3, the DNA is TGCGCCAGCAGCCAAGGACACTATGGCTACACCTTC.

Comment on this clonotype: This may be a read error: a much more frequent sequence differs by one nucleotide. The CDR3: CATSAGDRGNNRPQHF. CDR3 DNA: TGTGCCACCAGTGCCGGGGACAGGGGAAACAATCGGCCCCAGCATTTT. This chain joins TRBV24-1 and TRBJ1-5; TRBD1 agrees at 10 bases. Germline CDR1 KGHDR, CDR2 SFDVKD. The CDR3 has 16 residues.

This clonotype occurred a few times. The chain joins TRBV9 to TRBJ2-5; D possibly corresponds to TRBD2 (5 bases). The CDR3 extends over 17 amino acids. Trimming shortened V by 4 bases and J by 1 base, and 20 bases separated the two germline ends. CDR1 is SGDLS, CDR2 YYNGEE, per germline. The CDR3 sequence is CASSNPRGSASQETQYF. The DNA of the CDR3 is TGTGCCAGCAGCAACCCCCGAGGTAGCGCTAGCCAAGAGACCCAGTACTTC.

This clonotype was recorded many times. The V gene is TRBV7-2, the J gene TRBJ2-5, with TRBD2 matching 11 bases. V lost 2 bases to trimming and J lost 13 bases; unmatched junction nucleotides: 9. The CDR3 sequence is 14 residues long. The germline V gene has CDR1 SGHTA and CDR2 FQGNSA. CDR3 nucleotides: TGTGCCAGCAGCTTAACTAGCGGGAGTTGGGGCCCGTACTTC. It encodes CASSLTSGSWGPYF.

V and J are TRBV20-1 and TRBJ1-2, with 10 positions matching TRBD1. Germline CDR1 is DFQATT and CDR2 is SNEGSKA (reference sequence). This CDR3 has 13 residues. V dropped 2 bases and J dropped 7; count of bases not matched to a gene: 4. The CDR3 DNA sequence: TGCAGTGCTAGACTAGACAGGGGGCTTGGCTACACCTTC. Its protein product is CSARLDRGLGYTF.

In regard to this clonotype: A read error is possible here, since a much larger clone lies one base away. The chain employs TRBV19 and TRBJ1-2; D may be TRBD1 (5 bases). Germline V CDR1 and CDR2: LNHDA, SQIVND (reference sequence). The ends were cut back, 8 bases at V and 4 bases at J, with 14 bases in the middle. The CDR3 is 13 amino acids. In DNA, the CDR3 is TGTGCCAGTGGGCTCCAGGGAAGCTATGGCTACACCTTC. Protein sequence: CASGLQGSYGYTF.

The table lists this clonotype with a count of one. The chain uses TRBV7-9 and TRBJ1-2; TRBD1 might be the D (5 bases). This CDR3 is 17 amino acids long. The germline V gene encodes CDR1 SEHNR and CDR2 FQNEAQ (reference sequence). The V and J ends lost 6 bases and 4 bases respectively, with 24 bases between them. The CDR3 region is CASSYSAGARSAYGYTF. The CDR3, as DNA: TGTGCCAGCAGTTACTCCGCCGGGGCCCGGAGCGCCTATGGCTACACCTTC.

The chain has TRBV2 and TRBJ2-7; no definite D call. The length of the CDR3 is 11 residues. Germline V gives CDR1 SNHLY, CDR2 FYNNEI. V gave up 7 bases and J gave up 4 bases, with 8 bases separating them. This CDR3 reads CASMVAYEQYF. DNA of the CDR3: TGTGCCAGCATGGTGGCATACGAGCAGTACTTC.

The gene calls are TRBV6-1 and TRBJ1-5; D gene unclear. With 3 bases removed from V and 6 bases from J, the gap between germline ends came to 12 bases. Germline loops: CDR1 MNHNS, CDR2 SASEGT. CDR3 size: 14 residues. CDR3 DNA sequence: TGTGCCAGCAGTGAGCGTATATCGGGTCAGCCCCAGCATTTT. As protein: CASSERISGQPQHF.

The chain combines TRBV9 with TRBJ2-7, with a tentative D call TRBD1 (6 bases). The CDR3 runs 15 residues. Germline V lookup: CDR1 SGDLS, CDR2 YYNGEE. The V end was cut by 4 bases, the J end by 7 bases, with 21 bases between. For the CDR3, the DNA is TGTGCCAGCAGCCCCCTGGGACACCGGCTACGGGAGCAGTACTTC. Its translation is CASSPLGHRLREQYF. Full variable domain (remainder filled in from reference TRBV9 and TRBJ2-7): DSGVTQTPKHLITATGQRVTLRCSPRSGDLSVYWYQQSLDQGLQFLIQYYNGEERAKGNILERFSAQQFPDLHSELNLSSLELGDSALYFCASSPLGHRLREQYFGPGTRLTVT.

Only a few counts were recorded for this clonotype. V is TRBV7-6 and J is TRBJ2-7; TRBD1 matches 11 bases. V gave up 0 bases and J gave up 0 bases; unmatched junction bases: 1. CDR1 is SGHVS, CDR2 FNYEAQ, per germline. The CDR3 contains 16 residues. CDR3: CASSLAGTGGSYEQYF. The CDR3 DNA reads TGTGCCAGCAGCTTAGCCGGGACAGGGGGCTCCTACGAGCAGTACTTC.